The next 9 T cell receptor beta chains were all read from a single sample in a study of T-cell memory formation after mild COVID-19. TCRdb independently ran MiXCR on the 5' RACE reads; one entry per CDR3 protein. This table has 350,000 to 400,000 distinct CDR3 sequences, around 14% appearing once. Sequencing was done on a sample of PBMCs or a T cell subset sorted from them (not recorded which). These receptors were obtained from a man in his late teens or twenties who had mild COVID-19 (a few samples of this study predate the infection). Cell type and time point are not known.

The sample holds many counts of this clonotype. The V call is TRBV20-1, the J call TRBJ2-5, with D perhaps matching TRBD2 (6 bases). V was shortened by 6 bases and J by 4 bases, with 15 bases between the two germline ends. In germline, CDR1 is DFQATT, CDR2 SNEGSKA (reference sequence). The CDR3 length is 13 residues. The DNA of the CDR3 is TGCAGTGCCTTTATCCGGGGAGGAGAGACCCAGTACTTC. Translating gives CSAFIRGGETQYF.

This clonotype was detected only a few times. The genes are TRBV6-5 and TRBJ2-2; TRBD2 might be the D (5 bases). Trimming shortened V by 2 bases and J by 4 bases, and 11 bases separated the two germline ends. There are 15 residues in the CDR3. The V gene's germline CDR1 is MNHEY and CDR2 SVGAGI. The CDR3 sequence: CASSYNVEGTGELFF. The CDR3 DNA is TGTGCCAGCAGTTACAACGTAGAGGGCACCGGGGAGCTGTTTTTT.

This chain joins TRBV7-9 and TRBJ1-1, with D tentatively TRBD1 (5 bases). Trimming stripped 5 bases from V and 5 bases from J, with 18 bases between. The germline V gene has CDR1 SEHNR and CDR2 FQNEAQ (reference sequence). The CDR3 totals 15 residues. The CDR3 DNA reads TGTGCCAGCAGCCCGACCGGGACCGGGAAGACTGAAGCTTTCTTT. Translation: CASSPTGTGKTEAFF.

The chain joins TRBV29-1 to TRBJ2-5, with D possibly matching TRBD2 (6 bases). Germline-derived CDR1 and CDR2 are SQVTM and ANQGSEA. V lost 6 bases, J lost 2 bases, and 19 bases lay in between. The CDR3 runs to 15 residues. DNA for the CDR3: TGCAGCGTGGACCGCCGGGGAGGACGTCAAGAGACCCAGTACTTC. This encodes CSVDRRGGRQETQYF.

This clonotype was seen a handful of times. This chain links TRBV12-3 or TRBV12-4 with TRBJ2-5, with a possible D match to TRBD2 (6 bases). The CDR3 has 14 residues. The V and J ends lost 4 bases and 4 bases respectively, with 13 bases between them. CDR3 amino acids: CASSSGRDLETQYF. In DNA, the CDR3 is TGTGCCAGCAGTTCCGGCCGGGACTTAGAGACCCAGTACTTC.

The sample holds a few counts of this clonotype. The CDR3 nucleotides are TGTGCCAGCAGCTTTCTAACTGAAGCTTTCTTT. Amino acids: CASSFLTEAFF. The chain employs TRBV7-2 and TRBJ1-1; D is unclear. CDR1 is SGHTA, CDR2 FQGNSA, per germline. V lost 3 bases and J lost 5, with 4 bases in between. The CDR3 covers 11 residues.

The CDR3 sequence is CASSEVGTTPNTGELFF. CDR3 nucleotide sequence: TGTGCCAGCAGTGAAGTCGGGACTACCCCGAACACCGGGGAGCTGTTTTTT. The chain links TRBV2 to TRBJ2-2; 7 positions match TRBD2. V was clipped by 1 base and J by 0 bases; unmatched bases: 5. Germline V gives CDR1 SNHLY, CDR2 FYNNEI. This CDR3 comprises 17 residues.

The chain recombines TRBV4-2 with TRBJ2-7, with 9 bases fitting TRBD1. Looked up from germline, CDR1 is LGHNA and CDR2 is YNFKEQ. The CDR3 has 15 amino acids. J lost 7 bases, V lost 1 base, and 8 bases had no gene match. The CDR3 bases are TGTGCCAGCAGCCAAGCTTACGACAGGGGGACAGAGCAGTACTTC. Protein: CASSQAYDRGTEQYF.

This chain connects TRBV7-3 to TRBJ1-2; TRBD1 aligns across 7 bases. This CDR3 has 13 amino acids. CDR1 and CDR2 (germline): SGHTA, FQGTGA. V gave up 5 bases and J gave up 7 bases; unmatched junction bases: 7. CDR3 sequence (DNA): TGTGCCAGCAGCGTGACGGACAGGTTTGGCTACACCTTC. Translated, it gives CASSVTDRFGYTF.